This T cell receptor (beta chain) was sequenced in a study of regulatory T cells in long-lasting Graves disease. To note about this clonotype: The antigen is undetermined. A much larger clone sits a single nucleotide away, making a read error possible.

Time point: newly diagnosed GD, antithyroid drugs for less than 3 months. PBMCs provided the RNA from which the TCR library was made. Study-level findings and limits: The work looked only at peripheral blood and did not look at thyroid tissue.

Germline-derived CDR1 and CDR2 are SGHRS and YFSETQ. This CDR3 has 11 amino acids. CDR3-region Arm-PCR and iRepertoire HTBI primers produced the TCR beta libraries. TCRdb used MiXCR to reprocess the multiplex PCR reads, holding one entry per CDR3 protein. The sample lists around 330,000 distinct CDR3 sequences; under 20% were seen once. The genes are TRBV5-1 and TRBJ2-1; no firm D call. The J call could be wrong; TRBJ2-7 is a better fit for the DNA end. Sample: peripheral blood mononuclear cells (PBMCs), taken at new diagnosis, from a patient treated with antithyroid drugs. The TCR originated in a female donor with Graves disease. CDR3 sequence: CASRLSSEQYF. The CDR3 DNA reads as TGCGCCAGCAGACTGTCCAGTGAGCAGTACTTC.